This TCR beta chain derives from a study of T cells expressing NK-cell markers. About the research overall: TCR beta repertoires came from sorted CD3+CD56+NKG2C+, CD3+CD56+NKG2C- and CD3+CD56-NKG2C+ T cells.

TCRdb re-called the 5' RACE reads and gives one entry per CDR3 protein, without DNA. Here the sample table reports a few hundred thousand distinct CDR3 sequences. This CDR3 comprises 15 residues. In germline, CDR1 is SNHLY, CDR2 FYNNEI. The specimen was blood T cells: a sorted CD56 or NKG2C T cell subset, CD4+ or CD8+ T cells, or bulk PBMC T cells (not recorded which). V gene TRBV2 combines with J gene TRBJ2-3. This TCR was recovered from a man aged 18-70 years in good health. The chain's CDR3 is CASRLTPTFTDTQYF.